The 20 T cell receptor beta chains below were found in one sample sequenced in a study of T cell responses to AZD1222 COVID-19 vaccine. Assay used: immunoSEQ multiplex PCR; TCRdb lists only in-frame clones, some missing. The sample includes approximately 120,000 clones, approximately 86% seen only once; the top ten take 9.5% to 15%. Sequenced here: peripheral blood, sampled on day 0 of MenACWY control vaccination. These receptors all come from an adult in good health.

The CDR3 loop is CASSPGGGSYGYTF. The CDR3 DNA sequence: TGTGCCAGCAGCCCCGGCGGGGGCAGCTATGGCTACACCTTC. The chain has TRBV7-9 and TRBJ1-2; a possible D gene is TRBD1 (6 bases). Germline V gives CDR1 SEHNR, CDR2 FQNEAQ (reference sequence). V shed 5 bases and J shed 4 bases, with 14 bases lying between them. CDR3 length: 14 residues.

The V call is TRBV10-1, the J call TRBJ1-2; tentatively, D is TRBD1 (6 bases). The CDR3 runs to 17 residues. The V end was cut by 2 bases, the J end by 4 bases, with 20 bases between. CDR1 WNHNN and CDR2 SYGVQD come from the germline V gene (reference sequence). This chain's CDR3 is CASSEPPPGGLVYGYTF. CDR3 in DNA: TGCGCCAGCAGTGAGCCTCCACCGGGGGGGCTTGTCTATGGCTACACCTTC.

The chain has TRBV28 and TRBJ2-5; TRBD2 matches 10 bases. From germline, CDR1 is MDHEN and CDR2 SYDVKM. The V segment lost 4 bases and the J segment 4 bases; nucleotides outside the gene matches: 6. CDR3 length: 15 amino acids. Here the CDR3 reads CASSYSGRSRETQYF. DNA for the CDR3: TGTGCCAGCAGTTATAGCGGGAGGTCACGAGAGACCCAGTACTTC.

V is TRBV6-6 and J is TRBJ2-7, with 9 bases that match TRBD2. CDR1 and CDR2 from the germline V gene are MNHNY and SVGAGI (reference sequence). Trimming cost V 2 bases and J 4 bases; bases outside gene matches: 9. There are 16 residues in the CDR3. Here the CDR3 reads CASSYVPTSGYYEQYF. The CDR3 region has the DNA TGTGCCAGCAGTTACGTCCCGACTAGCGGATATTACGAGCAGTACTTC.

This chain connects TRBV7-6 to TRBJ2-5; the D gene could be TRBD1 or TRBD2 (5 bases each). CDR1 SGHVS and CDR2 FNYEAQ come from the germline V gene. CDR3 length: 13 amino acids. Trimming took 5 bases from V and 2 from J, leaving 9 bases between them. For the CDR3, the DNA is TGTGCCAGCAGCCCGGGACCACAAGAGACCCAGTACTTC. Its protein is CASSPGPQETQYF.

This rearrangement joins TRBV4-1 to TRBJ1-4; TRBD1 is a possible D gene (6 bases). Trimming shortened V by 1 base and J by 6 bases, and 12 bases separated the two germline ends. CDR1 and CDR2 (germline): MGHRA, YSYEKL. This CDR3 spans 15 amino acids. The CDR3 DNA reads TGCGCCAGCAGCCAAGTTAGGGGGGGGGATGAAAAACTGTTTTTT. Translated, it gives CASSQVRGGDEKLFF.

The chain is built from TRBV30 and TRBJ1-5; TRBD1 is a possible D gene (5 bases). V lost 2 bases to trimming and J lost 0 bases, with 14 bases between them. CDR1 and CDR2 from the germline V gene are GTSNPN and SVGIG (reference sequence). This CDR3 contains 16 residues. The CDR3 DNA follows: TGTGCCTGGAGTCACTCCGGGGCCCGTAGCAATCAGCCCCAGCATTTT. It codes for CAWSHSGARSNQPQHF.

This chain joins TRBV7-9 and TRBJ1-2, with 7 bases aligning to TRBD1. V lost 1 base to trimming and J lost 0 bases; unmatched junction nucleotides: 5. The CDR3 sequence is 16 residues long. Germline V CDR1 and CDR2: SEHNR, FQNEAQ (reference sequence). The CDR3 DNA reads TGTGCCAGCAGCTTAGGCTCAGGGGGTGCTAACTATGGCTACACCTTC. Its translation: CASSLGSGGANYGYTF.

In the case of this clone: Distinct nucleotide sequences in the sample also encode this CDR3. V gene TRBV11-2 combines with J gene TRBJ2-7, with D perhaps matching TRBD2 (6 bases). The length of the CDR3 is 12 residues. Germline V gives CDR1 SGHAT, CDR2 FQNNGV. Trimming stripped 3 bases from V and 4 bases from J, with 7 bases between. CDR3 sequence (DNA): TGTGCCAGCAGCTTTAGCGGATACGAGCAGTACTTC. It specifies CASSFSGYEQYF.

This CDR3 reads CASSQGRENYTF. CDR3 in DNA: TGTGCCAGCAGCCAAGGGAGGGAGAACTACACCTTC. The chain employs TRBV4-2 and TRBJ1-2, with no clear D. This CDR3 is built from 12 residues. Deletions cut 1 base from V and 10 bases from J, with 10 bases between. Germline-derived CDR1 and CDR2 are LGHNA and YNFKEQ.

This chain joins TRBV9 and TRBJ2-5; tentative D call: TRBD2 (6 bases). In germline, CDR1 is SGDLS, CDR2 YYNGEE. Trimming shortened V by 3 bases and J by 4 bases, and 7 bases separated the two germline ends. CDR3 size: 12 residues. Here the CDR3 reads CASSGGLETQYF. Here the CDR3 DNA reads TGTGCCAGCAGCGGGGGACTAGAGACCCAGTACTTC.

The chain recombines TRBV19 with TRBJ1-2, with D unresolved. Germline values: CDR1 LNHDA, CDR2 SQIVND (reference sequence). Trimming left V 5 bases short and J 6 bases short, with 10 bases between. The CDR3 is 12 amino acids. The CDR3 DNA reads TGTGCCAGTAGTCCCCGAGGCCATGGCTACACCTTC. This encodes CASSPRGHGYTF.

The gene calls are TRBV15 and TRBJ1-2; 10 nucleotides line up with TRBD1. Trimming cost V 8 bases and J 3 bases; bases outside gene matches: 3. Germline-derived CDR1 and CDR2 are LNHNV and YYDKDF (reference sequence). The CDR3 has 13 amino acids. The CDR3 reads CATGTGDDYGYTF. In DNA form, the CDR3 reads TGTGCCACCGGGACAGGGGATGACTATGGCTACACCTTC.

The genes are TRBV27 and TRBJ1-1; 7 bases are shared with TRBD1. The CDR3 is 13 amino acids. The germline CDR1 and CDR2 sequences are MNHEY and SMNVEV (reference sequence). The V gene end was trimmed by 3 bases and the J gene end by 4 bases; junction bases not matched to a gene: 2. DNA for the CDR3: TGTGCCAGCAGTTTTGACAGGGTCACTGAAGCTTTCTTT. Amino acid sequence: CASSFDRVTEAFF.

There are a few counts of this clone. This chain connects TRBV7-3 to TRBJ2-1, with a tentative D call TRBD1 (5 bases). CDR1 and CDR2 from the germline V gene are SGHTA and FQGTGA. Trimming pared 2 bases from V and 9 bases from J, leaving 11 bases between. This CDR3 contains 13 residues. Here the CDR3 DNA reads TGTGCCAGCAGCTTAGATAATCAGGGTGAGCAGTTCTTC. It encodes CASSLDNQGEQFF. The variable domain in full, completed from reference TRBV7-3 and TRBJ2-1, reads GAGVSQTPSNKVTEKGKYVELRCDPISGHTALYWYRQSLGQGPEFLIYFQGTGAADDSGLPNDRFFAVRPEGSVSTLKIQRTERGDSAVYLCASSLDNQGEQFFGPGTRLTVL.

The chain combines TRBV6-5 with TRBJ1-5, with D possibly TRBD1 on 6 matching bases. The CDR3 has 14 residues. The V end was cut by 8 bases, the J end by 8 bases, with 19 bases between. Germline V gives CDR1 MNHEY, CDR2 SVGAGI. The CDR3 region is CASLQGRGWKPQHF. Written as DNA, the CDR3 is TGTGCCAGCTTACAGGGAAGAGGGTGGAAGCCCCAGCATTTT.

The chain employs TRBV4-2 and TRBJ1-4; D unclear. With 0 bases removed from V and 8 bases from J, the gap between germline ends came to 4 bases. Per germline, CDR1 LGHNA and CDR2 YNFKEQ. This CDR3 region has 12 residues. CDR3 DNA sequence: TGTGCCAGCAGCCAAGATACGGAAAAACTGTTTTTT. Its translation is CASSQDTEKLFF.

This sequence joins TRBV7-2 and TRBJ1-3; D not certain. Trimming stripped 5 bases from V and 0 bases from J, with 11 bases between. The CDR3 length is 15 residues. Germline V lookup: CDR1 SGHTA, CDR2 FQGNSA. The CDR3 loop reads CASSPRRSSGNTIYF. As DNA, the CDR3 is TGTGCCAGCAGCCCCAGACGGTCCTCTGGAAACACCATATATTTT.

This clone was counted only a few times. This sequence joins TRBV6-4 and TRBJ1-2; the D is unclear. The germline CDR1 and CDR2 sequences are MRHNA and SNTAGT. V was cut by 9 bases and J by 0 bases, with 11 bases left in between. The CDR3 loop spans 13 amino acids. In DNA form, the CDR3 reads TGTGCCAGTTCGGCAGGAGCTAACTATGGCTACACCTTC. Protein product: CASSAGANYGYTF.

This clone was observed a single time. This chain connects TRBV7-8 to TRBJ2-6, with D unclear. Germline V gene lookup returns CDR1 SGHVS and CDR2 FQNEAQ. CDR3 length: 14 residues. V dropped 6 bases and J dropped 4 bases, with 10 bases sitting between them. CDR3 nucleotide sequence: TGTGCCAGCAGGGTGTCCCTGGGGGCCAACGTCCTGACTTTC. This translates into CASRVSLGANVLTF. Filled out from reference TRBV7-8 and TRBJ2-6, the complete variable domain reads GAGVSQSPRYKVAKRGQDVALRCDPISGHVSLFWYQQALGQGPEFLTYFQNEAQLDKSGLPSDRFFAERPEGSVSTLKIQRTQQEDSAVYLCASRVSLGANVLTFGAGSRLTVL.